These T cell receptor beta chains were read from a single sample in a study of cytotoxic CD8 clonotypes in ibrutinib-treated CLL. Profiled with immunoSEQ multiplex PCR; TCRdb holds only in-frame clones, not every one. This table holds fewer than 150,000 clones, roughly 80% found once. The sample was PBMCs, taken after 24 months of ibrutinib treatment. These receptors originate from a human donor with chronic lymphocytic leukemia. The CDR3 runs from the conserved cysteine through the conserved F or W. Each record gives: D gene, V gene, clone size, J gene, CDR3 protein, CDR3 DNA. The D gene is left open where the match is weak. Clone sizes are given selectively: once, few, many, or a class where the clone is expanded.

d_call: NA
v_call: TRBV9
clone_size: NA
j_call: TRBJ2-3
cdr3_aa: CASSVSGPPDTQYF
cdr3_nt: TGTGCCAGCAGCGTGTCCGGACCCCCAGATACGCAGTATTTT

d_call: NA
v_call: TRBV9
clone_size: once
j_call: TRBJ1-1
cdr3_aa: CASSVKTGNTEAFF
cdr3_nt: TGTGCCAGCAGCGTCAAGACAGGGAACACTGAAGCTTTCTTT

d_call: NA
v_call: TRBV6-5
clone_size: NA
j_call: TRBJ1-1
cdr3_aa: CASKAGNTEAFF
cdr3_nt: TGTGCCAGCAAAGCTGGGAACACTGAAGCTTTCTTT

d_call: NA
v_call: TRBV30
clone_size: NA
j_call: TRBJ2-5
cdr3_aa: CAWKGEEGVQETQYF
cdr3_nt: TGTGCCTGGAAGGGGGAAGAGGGGGTCCAAGAGACCCAGTACTTC

d_call: NA
v_call: TRBV11-2
clone_size: NA
j_call: TRBJ1-2
cdr3_aa: CASTPVGRTNYGYTF
cdr3_nt: TGTGCCAGCACCCCCGTGGGTCGTACTAACTATGGCTACACCTTC

d_call: NA
v_call: TRBV19
clone_size: NA
j_call: TRBJ1-1
cdr3_aa: CASIDRSILTEAFF
cdr3_nt: TGTGCCAGTATCGACCGCAGTATTCTAACTGAAGCTTTCTTT

d_call: TRBD2
v_call: TRBV7-2
clone_size: NA
j_call: TRBJ2-1
cdr3_aa: CASSLEAPGAGGEQFF
cdr3_nt: TGTGCCAGCAGCTTAGAGGCCCCGGGGGCGGGGGGTGAGCAGTTCTTC

d_call: TRBD1
v_call: TRBV4-3
clone_size: few
j_call: TRBJ2-5
cdr3_aa: CASSQTGISETQYF
cdr3_nt: TGCGCCAGCAGCCAGACAGGGATTAGCGAGACCCAGTACTTC

d_call: TRBD1
v_call: TRBV19
clone_size: NA
j_call: TRBJ2-5
cdr3_aa: CASQASETGERETQYF
cdr3_nt: TGTGCCAGCCAGGCATCCGAGACAGGGGAACGGGAGACCCAGTACTTC

d_call: NA
v_call: TRBV5-1
clone_size: NA
j_call: TRBJ2-5
cdr3_aa: CASSLKGETQYF
cdr3_nt: TGCGCCAGCAGCTTGAAAGGAGAGACCCAGTACTTC

d_call: NA
v_call: TRBV2
clone_size: NA
j_call: TRBJ2-7
cdr3_aa: CASSEQIYEQYF
cdr3_nt: TGTGCCAGCAGTGAACAGATCTACGAGCAGTACTTC

d_call: TRBD2
v_call: TRBV27
clone_size: NA
j_call: TRBJ2-1
cdr3_aa: CASSSKPGLAGAYNEQFF
cdr3_nt: TGTGCCAGCAGTTCAAAGCCTGGACTAGCGGGGGCCTACAATGAGCAGTTCTTC

d_call: NA
v_call: TRBV5-4
clone_size: NA
j_call: TRBJ1-2
cdr3_aa: CASRSDMAGYGYTF
cdr3_nt: TGTGCCAGCAGGTCGGACATGGCTGGCTATGGCTACACCTTC

d_call: TRBD1
v_call: TRBV10-2
clone_size: few
j_call: TRBJ1-2
cdr3_aa: CASSESDRGANYGYTF
cdr3_nt: TGCGCCAGCAGTGAGTCTGACAGGGGAGCTAACTATGGCTACACCTTC

d_call: NA
v_call: TRBV7-8
clone_size: NA
j_call: TRBJ2-5
cdr3_aa: CASSLSGVSDFQETQYF
cdr3_nt: TGTGCCAGCAGCTTATCGGGAGTCAGTGACTTTCAAGAGACCCAGTACTTC

d_call: TRBD2
v_call: TRBV29-1
clone_size: NA
j_call: TRBJ2-1
cdr3_aa: CSGRTLAGGRGAYNEQFF
cdr3_nt: TGCAGCGGCCGCACACTAGCGGGGGGGCGGGGCGCCTACAATGAGCAGTTCTTC

d_call: TRBD2
v_call: TRBV29-1
clone_size: NA
j_call: TRBJ2-2
cdr3_aa: CSVETLAGGPTGELFF
cdr3_nt: TGCAGCGTTGAAACATTAGCGGGGGGGCCAACCGGGGAGCTGTTTTTT

d_call: TRBD1
v_call: TRBV7-2
clone_size: NA
j_call: TRBJ1-3
cdr3_aa: CASSSDRGNTIYF
cdr3_nt: TGTGCCAGCAGCTCTGACAGGGGCAACACCATATATTTT

d_call: TRBD1
v_call: TRBV19
clone_size: NA
j_call: TRBJ1-5
cdr3_aa: CASSQGGAQGNQPQHF
cdr3_nt: TGTGCCAGTAGCCAAGGGGGCGCTCAGGGAAATCAGCCCCAGCATTTT

d_call: NA
v_call: TRBV7-9
clone_size: few
j_call: TRBJ1-1
cdr3_aa: CASSLEFDTEAFF
cdr3_nt: TGTGCCAGCAGCTTAGAATTCGACACTGAAGCTTTCTTT

d_call: TRBD2
v_call: TRBV9
clone_size: NA
j_call: TRBJ2-5
cdr3_aa: CASSPGTSGGASIETQYF
cdr3_nt: TGTGCCAGCAGCCCAGGGACTAGCGGGGGGGCCTCCATAGAGACCCAGTACTTC

d_call: NA
v_call: TRBV25-1
clone_size: NA
j_call: TRBJ1-5
cdr3_aa: CASSEPGSNQPQHF
cdr3_nt: TGTGCCAGCAGTGAACCTGGTAGCAATCAGCCCCAGCATTTT

d_call: NA
v_call: TRBV5-4
clone_size: NA
j_call: TRBJ1-4
cdr3_aa: CASSLGRTVNNEKLFF
cdr3_nt: TGTGCCAGCAGCTTGGGAAGGACAGTTAATAATGAAAAACTGTTTTTT

d_call: NA
v_call: TRBV29-1
clone_size: NA
j_call: TRBJ1-1
cdr3_aa: CSVEDQGYTEAFF
cdr3_nt: TGCAGCGTTGAGGACCAGGGTTACACTGAAGCTTTCTTT

d_call: NA
v_call: TRBV5-8
clone_size: NA
j_call: TRBJ2-5
cdr3_aa: CASSSSETQYF
cdr3_nt: TGTGCCAGCAGCTCATCGGAGACCCAGTACTTC

d_call: NA
v_call: TRBV2
clone_size: NA
j_call: TRBJ1-1
cdr3_aa: CASSSGRGNTEAFF
cdr3_nt: TGTGCCAGCAGTTCCGGCAGGGGGAACACTGAAGCTTTCTTT

d_call: TRBD1
v_call: TRBV7-2
clone_size: NA
j_call: TRBJ2-1
cdr3_aa: CASSLTGAGNNEQFF
cdr3_nt: TGTGCCAGCAGCTTGACAGGGGCCGGGAACAATGAGCAGTTCTTC

d_call: NA
v_call: TRBV7-2
clone_size: NA
j_call: TRBJ2-1
cdr3_aa: CASGSYNEQFF
cdr3_nt: TGTGCCAGCGGATCCTACAATGAGCAGTTCTTC

d_call: NA
v_call: TRBV5-4
clone_size: NA
j_call: TRBJ1-6
cdr3_aa: CASSLGRVRVNSPLHF
cdr3_nt: TGTGCCAGCAGCTTGGGCAGGGTAAGGGTGAATTCACCCCTCCACTTT

d_call: TRBD1
v_call: TRBV5-4
clone_size: NA
j_call: TRBJ1-2
cdr3_aa: CASSLPTGLAGYTF
cdr3_nt: TGTGCCAGCAGCCTCCCGACAGGGCTAGCTGGCTACACCTTC

d_call: TRBD2
v_call: TRBV7-9
clone_size: once
j_call: TRBJ2-1
cdr3_aa: CASSWVAGGIYNEQFF
cdr3_nt: TGTGCCAGCAGCTGGGTAGCGGGGGGCATCTACAATGAGCAGTTCTTC

d_call: NA
v_call: TRBV23-1
clone_size: few
j_call: TRBJ2-7
cdr3_aa: CASRGWEQYF
cdr3_nt: TGCGCCAGCAGGGGTTGGGAGCAGTACTTC

d_call: NA
v_call: TRBV19
clone_size: NA
j_call: TRBJ1-3
cdr3_aa: CAAGPAGNTIYF
cdr3_nt: TGTGCCGCAGGGCCAGCTGGAAACACCATATATTTT

d_call: NA
v_call: TRBV5-5
clone_size: NA
j_call: TRBJ1-1
cdr3_aa: CASSLEGGLNTEAFF
cdr3_nt: TGTGCCAGCAGCTTGGAGGGCGGACTGAACACTGAAGCTTTCTTT

d_call: NA
v_call: TRBV7-2
clone_size: NA
j_call: TRBJ2-3
cdr3_aa: CASSLQVADTQYF
cdr3_nt: TGTGCCAGCAGTTTACAGGTGGCAGATACGCAGTATTTT

d_call: NA
v_call: TRBV9
clone_size: once
j_call: TRBJ2-7
cdr3_aa: CASSVVAGPQGEQYF
cdr3_nt: TGTGCCAGCAGCGTAGTTGCGGGGCCCCAGGGCGAGCAGTACTTC

d_call: NA
v_call: TRBV6-1
clone_size: NA
j_call: TRBJ1-4
cdr3_aa: CASNTAPGWEKLFF
cdr3_nt: TGTGCCAGCAACACGGCACCGGGGTGGGAAAAACTGTTTTTT

d_call: NA
v_call: TRBV6-5
clone_size: NA
j_call: TRBJ2-7
cdr3_aa: CASRTVQGYEQYF
cdr3_nt: TGTGCCAGCAGGACCGTTCAGGGGTACGAGCAGTACTTC

d_call: NA
v_call: TRBV19
clone_size: NA
j_call: TRBJ1-2
cdr3_aa: CASSPTENYGYTF
cdr3_nt: TGTGCCAGTAGCCCGACAGAAAACTATGGCTACACCTTC

d_call: NA
v_call: TRBV7-2
clone_size: NA
j_call: TRBJ1-3
cdr3_aa: CASSLVRGNTIYF
cdr3_nt: TGTGCCAGCAGCTTAGTCCGCGGAAACACCATATATTTT

d_call: TRBD2
v_call: TRBV19
clone_size: NA
j_call: TRBJ2-2
cdr3_aa: CASSPSSGATNTGELFF
cdr3_nt: TGTGCCAGTAGTCCCTCTAGCGGGGCAACGAACACCGGGGAGCTGTTTTTT

d_call: TRBD2
v_call: TRBV5-1
clone_size: once
j_call: TRBJ2-5
cdr3_aa: CASSAGLAGFQETQYF
cdr3_nt: TGCGCCAGCAGCGCAGGACTAGCGGGGTTTCAAGAGACCCAGTACTTC

d_call: NA
v_call: TRBV18
clone_size: NA
j_call: TRBJ2-3
cdr3_aa: CAGRADTDTQYF
cdr3_nt: TGTGCCGGCCGGGCAGACACAGATACGCAGTATTTT

d_call: TRBD2
v_call: TRBV7-7
clone_size: NA
j_call: TRBJ2-7
cdr3_aa: CASSSQAGGEQYF
cdr3_nt: TGTGCCAGCAGCTCCCAGGCGGGGGGCGAGCAGTACTTC

d_call: TRBD1
v_call: TRBV6-1
clone_size: few
j_call: TRBJ2-2
cdr3_aa: CASSKDRGGLTGELFF
cdr3_nt: TGTGCCAGCAGTAAAGACAGGGGCGGGCTTACCGGGGAGCTGTTTTTT

d_call: TRBD1
v_call: TRBV11-2
clone_size: NA
j_call: TRBJ1-1
cdr3_aa: CASSLVTGAVTEAFF
cdr3_nt: TGTGCCAGCAGCTTAGTAACAGGGGCCGTCACTGAAGCTTTCTTT

d_call: NA
v_call: TRBV30
clone_size: few
j_call: TRBJ1-2
cdr3_aa: CACPSQSGAENYGYTF
cdr3_nt: TGTGCCTGCCCCTCACAATCCGGGGCGGAGAACTATGGCTACACCTTC

d_call: TRBD2
v_call: TRBV19
clone_size: NA
j_call: TRBJ2-3
cdr3_aa: CASSIEGSSGLRYSTDTQYF
cdr3_nt: TGTGCCAGTAGTATAGAGGGGTCTAGCGGGCTCCGTTATAGCACAGATACGCAGTATTTT

d_call: NA
v_call: TRBV25-1
clone_size: NA
j_call: TRBJ1-4
cdr3_aa: CASSEGGRANEKLFF
cdr3_nt: TGTGCCAGCAGTGAAGGGGGACGGGCGAATGAAAAACTGTTTTTT

d_call: TRBD2
v_call: TRBV10-3
clone_size: once
j_call: TRBJ2-7
cdr3_aa: CAISDWGAGGRSSYEQYF
cdr3_nt: TGTGCCATCAGTGACTGGGGGGCGGGGGGCCGGAGCTCCTACGAGCAGTACTTC

d_call: TRBD1
v_call: TRBV9
clone_size: NA
j_call: TRBJ1-3
cdr3_aa: CASSADRAGNTIYF
cdr3_nt: TGTGCCAGCAGTGCAGACAGGGCTGGAAACACCATATATTTT